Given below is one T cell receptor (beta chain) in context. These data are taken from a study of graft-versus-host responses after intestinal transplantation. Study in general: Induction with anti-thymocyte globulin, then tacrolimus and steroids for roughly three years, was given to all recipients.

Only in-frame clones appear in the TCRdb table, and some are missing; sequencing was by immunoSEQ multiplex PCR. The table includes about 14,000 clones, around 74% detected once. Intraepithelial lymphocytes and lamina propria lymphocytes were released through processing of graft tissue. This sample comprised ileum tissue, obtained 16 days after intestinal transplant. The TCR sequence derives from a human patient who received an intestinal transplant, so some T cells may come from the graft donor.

The CDR3 region has the DNA TGCAGCGTTGAGGCGGGATCGGGCTACGAGCAGTACTTC. Protein sequence: CSVEAGSGYEQYF. The V call is TRBV29-1, the J call TRBJ2-7, with D tentatively TRBD2 (6 bases). CDR1 SQVTM and CDR2 ANQGSEA come from the germline V gene. This CDR3 has 13 residues. Deletions cut 3 bases from V and 3 bases from J, with 12 bases between.